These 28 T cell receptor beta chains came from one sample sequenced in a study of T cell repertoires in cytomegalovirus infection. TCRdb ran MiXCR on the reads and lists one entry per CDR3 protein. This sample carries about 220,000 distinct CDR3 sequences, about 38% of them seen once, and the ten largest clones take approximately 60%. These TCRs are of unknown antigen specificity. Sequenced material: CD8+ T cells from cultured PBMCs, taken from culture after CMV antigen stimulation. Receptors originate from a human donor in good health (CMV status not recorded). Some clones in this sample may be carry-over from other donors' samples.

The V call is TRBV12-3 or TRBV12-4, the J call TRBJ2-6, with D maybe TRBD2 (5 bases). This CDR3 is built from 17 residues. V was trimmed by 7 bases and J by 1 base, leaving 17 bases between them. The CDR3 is CASTRHGLLSGANVLTF. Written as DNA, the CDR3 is TGTGCCAGCACTAGACACGGACTCCTTTCTGGGGCCAACGTCCTGACTTTC.

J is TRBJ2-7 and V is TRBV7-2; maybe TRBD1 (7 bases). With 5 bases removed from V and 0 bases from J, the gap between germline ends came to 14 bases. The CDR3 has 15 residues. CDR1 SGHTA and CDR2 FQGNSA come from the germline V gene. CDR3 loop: CASSQGGTSSYEQYF. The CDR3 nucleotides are TGTGCCAGCAGCCAGGGGGGCACGAGCTCCTACGAGCAGTACTTC.

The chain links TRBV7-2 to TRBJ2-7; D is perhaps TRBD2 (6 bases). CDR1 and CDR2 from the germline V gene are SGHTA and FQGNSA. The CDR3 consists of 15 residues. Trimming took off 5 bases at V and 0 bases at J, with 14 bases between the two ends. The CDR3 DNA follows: TGTGCCAGCAGCCGCGCCGGAGGGAGCTCCTACGAGCAGTACTTC. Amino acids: CASSRAGGSSYEQYF.

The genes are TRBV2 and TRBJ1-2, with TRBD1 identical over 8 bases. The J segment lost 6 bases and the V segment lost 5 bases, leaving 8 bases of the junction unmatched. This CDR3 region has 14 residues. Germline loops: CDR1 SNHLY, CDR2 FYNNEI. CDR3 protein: CASSLSRTGNGYTF. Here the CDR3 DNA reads TGTGCCAGCAGTTTGTCGAGGACAGGGAATGGCTACACCTTC.

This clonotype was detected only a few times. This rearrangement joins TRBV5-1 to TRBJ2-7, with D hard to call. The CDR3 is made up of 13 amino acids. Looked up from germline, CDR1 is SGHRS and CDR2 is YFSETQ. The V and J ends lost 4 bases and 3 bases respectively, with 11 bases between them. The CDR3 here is CASSTIDGYEQYF. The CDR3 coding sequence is TGCGCCAGCAGCACTATCGACGGCTACGAGCAGTACTTC.

The CDR3 spells CASSNRDDSYEQYF. The CDR3 DNA reads as TGTGCCAGCAGCAATCGGGACGACTCCTACGAGCAGTACTTC. The rearrangement joins TRBV7-6 to TRBJ2-7; D might be TRBD1 or TRBD2, each matching 5 bases. This CDR3 has 14 amino acids. Trimming took off 5 bases at V and 0 bases at J, with 11 bases between the two ends. Per the germline V gene, CDR1 is SGHVS and CDR2 is FNYEAQ.

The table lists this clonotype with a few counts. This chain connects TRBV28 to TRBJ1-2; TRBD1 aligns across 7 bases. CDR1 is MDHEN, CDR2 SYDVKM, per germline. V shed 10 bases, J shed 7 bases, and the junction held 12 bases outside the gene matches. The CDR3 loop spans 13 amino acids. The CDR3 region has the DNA TGTGCCACCCTGACAGGGAAGTTTTTTGGCTACACCTTC. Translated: CATLTGKFFGYTF.

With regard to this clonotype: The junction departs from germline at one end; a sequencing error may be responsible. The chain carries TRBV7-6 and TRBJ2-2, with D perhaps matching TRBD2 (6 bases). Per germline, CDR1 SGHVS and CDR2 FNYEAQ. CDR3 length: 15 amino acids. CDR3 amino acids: CASSLVSEGTGELFF. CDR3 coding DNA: TGTGCTAGCAGCTTAGTTTCGGAGGGCACCGGGGAGCTGTTTTTT. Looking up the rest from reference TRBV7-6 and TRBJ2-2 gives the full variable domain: GAGVSQSPRYKVTKRGQDVALRCDPISGHVSLYWYRQALGQGPEFLTYFNYEAQQDKSGLPNDRFSAERPEGSISTLTIQRTEQRDSAMYRCASSLVSEGTGELFFGEGSRLTVL.

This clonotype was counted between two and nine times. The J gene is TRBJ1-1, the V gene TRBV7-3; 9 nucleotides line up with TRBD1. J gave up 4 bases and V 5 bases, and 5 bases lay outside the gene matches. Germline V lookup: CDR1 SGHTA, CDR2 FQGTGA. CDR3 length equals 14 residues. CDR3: CASSATGGGTEAFF. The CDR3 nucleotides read TGTGCCAGCAGCGCCACAGGGGGCGGCACTGAAGCTTTCTTT.

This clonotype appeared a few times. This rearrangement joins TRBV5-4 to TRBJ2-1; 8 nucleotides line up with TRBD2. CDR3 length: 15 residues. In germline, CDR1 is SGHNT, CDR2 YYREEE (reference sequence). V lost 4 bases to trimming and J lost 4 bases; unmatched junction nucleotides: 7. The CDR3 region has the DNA TGTGCCAGCAGCCCGGGACTAGAGCTATACAATGAGCAGTTCTTC. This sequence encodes CASSPGLELYNEQFF. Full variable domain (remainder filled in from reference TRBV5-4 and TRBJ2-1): ETGVTQSPTHLIKTRGQQVTLRCSSQSGHNTVSWYQQALGQGPQFIFQYYREEENGRGNFPPRFSGLQFPNYSSELNVNALELDDSALYLCASSPGLELYNEQFFGPGTRLTVL.

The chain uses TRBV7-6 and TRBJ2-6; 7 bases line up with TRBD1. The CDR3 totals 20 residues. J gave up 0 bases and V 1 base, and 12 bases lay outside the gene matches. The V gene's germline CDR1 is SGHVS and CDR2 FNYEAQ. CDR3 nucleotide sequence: TGTGCCAGCAGCTTAGTCGGACAGGCCTATACCCCCTCTGGGGCCAACGTCCTGACTTTC. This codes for CASSLVGQAYTPSGANVLTF.

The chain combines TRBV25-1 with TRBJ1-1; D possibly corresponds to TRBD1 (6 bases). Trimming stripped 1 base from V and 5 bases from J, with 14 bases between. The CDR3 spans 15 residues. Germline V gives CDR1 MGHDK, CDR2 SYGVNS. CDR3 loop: CASSESEQGWTEAFF. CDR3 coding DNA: TGTGCCAGCAGTGAATCGGAACAGGGATGGACTGAAGCTTTCTTT. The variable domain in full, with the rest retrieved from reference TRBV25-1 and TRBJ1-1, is EADIYQTPRYLVIGTGKKITLECSQTMGHDKMYWYQQDPGMELHLIHYSYGVNSTEKGDLSSESTVSRIRTEHFPLTLESARPSHTSQYLCASSESEQGWTEAFFGQGTRLTVV.

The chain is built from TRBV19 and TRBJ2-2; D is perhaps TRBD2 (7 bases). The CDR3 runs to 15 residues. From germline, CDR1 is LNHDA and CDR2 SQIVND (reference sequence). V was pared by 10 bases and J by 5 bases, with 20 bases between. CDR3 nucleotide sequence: TGTGCCACCCTAGGACACAGGGAGGGAACCGGGGAGCTGTTTTTT. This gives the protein CATLGHREGTGELFF.

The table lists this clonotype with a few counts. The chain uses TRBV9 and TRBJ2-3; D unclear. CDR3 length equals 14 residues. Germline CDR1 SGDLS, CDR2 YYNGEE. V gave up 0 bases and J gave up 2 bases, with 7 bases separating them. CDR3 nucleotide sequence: TGTGCCAGCAGCGTAGAGGGTAACACAGATACGCAGTATTTT. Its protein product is CASSVEGNTDTQYF.

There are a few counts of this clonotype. This chain's CDR3 is CASSADRVAYEQYF. CDR3 DNA: TGTGCCAGCAGCGCCGACAGGGTAGCCTACGAGCAGTACTTC. This rearrangement joins TRBV11-3 to TRBJ2-7; 7 nucleotides align to TRBD1. V gave up 5 bases and J gave up 2 bases; unmatched junction bases: 6. This CDR3 is 14 amino acids long. The germline CDR1 and CDR2 sequences are SGHNT and YENEEA.

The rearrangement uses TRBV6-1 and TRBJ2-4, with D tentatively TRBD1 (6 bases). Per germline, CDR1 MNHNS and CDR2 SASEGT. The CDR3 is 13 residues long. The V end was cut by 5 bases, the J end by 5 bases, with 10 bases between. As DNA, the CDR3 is TGTGCCAGCAGTCCGGGACACCAAAACATTCAGTACTTC. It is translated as CASSPGHQNIQYF.

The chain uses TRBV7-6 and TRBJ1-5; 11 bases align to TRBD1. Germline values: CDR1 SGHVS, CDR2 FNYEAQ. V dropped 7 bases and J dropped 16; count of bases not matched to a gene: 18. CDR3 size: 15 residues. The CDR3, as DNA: TGTGCCAGCACCCCCGGAGTGGACAGGGGGCTTTGTAAACATTTT. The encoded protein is CASTPGVDRGLCKHF. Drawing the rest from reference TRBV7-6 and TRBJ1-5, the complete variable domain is GAGVSQSPRYKVTKRGQDVALRCDPISGHVSLYWYRQALGQGPEFLTYFNYEAQQDKSGLPNDRFSAERPEGSISTLTIQRTEQRDSAMYRCASTPGVDRGLCKHFGDGTRLSIL.

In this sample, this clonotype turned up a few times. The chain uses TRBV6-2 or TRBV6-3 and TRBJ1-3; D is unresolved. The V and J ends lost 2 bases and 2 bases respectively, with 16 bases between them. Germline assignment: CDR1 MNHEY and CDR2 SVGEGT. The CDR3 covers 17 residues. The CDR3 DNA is TGTGCCAGCAGTTACGGCCCATACAACGCCGCTGGAAACACCATATATTTT. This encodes CASSYGPYNAAGNTIYF.

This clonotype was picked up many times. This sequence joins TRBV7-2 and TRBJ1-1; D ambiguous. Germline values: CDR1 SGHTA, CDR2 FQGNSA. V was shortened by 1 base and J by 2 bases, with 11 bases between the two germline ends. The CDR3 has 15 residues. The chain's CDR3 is CASSLVKRVNTEAFF. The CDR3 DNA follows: TGTGCCAGCAGCTTAGTTAAGAGGGTAAACACTGAAGCTTTCTTT. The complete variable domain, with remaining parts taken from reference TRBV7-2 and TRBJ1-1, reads GAGVSQSPSNKVTEKGKDVELRCDPISGHTALYWYRQSLGQGLEFLIYFQGNSAPDKSGLPSDRFSAERTGGSVSTLTIQRTQQEDSAVYLCASSLVKRVNTEAFFGQGTRLTVV.

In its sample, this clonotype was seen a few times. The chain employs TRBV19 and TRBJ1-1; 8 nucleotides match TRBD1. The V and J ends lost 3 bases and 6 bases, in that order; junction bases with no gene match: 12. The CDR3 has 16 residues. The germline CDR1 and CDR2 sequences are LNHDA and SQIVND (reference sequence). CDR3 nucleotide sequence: TGTGCCAGTAGTATTGGGACCGGGACAGGTATCGCTGAAGCTTTCTTT. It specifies CASSIGTGTGIAEAFF.

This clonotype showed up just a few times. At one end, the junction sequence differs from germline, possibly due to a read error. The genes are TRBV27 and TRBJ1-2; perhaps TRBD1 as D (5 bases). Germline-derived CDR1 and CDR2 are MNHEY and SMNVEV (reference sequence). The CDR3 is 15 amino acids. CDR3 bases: TGTGCCAGAAGTTCTAATCAGGGTCATAAATATGGCTACACCTTC. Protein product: CARSSNQGHKYGYTF.

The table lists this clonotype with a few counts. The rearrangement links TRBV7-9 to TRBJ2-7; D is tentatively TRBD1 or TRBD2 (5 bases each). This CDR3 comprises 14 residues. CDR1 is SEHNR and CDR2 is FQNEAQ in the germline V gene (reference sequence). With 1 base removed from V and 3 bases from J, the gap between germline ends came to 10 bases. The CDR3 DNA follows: TGTGCCAGCAGCTTAGAGGGGAGCCTCTACGAGCAGTACTTC. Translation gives CASSLEGSLYEQYF. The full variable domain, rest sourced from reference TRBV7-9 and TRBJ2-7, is DTGVSQNPRHKITKRGQNVTFRCDPISEHNRLYWYRQTLGQGPEFLTYFQNEAQLEKSRLLSDRFSAERPKGSFSTLEIQRTEQGDSAMYLCASSLEGSLYEQYFGPGTRLTVT.

As DNA, the CDR3 is TGTGCCAGCAGTCCAGGACAGGGGGCGTTGTACGAGCAGTACTTC. Amino acids: CASSPGQGALYEQYF. The J gene is TRBJ2-7, the V gene TRBV2; 11 bases agree with TRBD1. The V gene's germline CDR1 is SNHLY and CDR2 FYNNEI. Losses at the gene ends were 5 bases for V and 4 bases for J; bases not matched to a gene: 7. The CDR3 runs to 15 residues.

CDR3 in amino acids: CASSWQAGNEQFF. The CDR3 DNA sequence: TGTGCCAGCAGTTGGCAAGCGGGTAATGAGCAGTTCTTC. The rearrangement joins TRBV27 to TRBJ2-1, with D maybe TRBD2 (6 bases). Germline V gene data show CDR1 as MNHEY and CDR2 as SMNVEV (reference sequence). The CDR3 is 13 residues long. V lost 4 bases to trimming and J lost 7 bases, with 11 bases between them.

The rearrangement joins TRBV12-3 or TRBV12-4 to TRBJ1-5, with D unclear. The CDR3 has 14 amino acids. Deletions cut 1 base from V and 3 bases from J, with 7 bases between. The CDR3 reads CASSLGGINQPQHF. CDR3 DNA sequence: TGTGCCAGCAGTTTAGGGGGTATCAATCAGCCCCAGCATTTT.

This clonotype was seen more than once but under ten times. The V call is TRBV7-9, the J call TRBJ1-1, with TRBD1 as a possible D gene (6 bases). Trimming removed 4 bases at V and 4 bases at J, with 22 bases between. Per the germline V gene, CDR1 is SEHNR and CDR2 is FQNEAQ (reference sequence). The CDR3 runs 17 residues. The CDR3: CASSSKGGGGHPTEAFF. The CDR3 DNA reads TGTGCCAGCAGCTCGAAAGGGGGGGGGGGGCACCCCACTGAAGCTTTCTTT.

The CDR3 region is CASSLTSGRPHEQFF. The CDR3 region has the DNA TGCGCCAGCAGCTTGACTAGCGGGAGGCCCCATGAGCAGTTCTTC. V gene TRBV5-1 combines with J gene TRBJ2-1, with 12 nucleotides matching TRBD2. Looked up from germline, CDR1 is SGHRS and CDR2 is YFSETQ. The CDR3 runs 15 residues. V trimming: 1 base; J trimming: 8 bases; junction bases outside the gene matches: 4.

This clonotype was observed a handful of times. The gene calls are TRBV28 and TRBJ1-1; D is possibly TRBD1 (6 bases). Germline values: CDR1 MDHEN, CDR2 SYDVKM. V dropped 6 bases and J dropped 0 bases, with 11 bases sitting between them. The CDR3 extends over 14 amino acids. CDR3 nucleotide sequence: TGTGCCAGCAGGACCAGGGGAATGAACACTGAAGCTTTCTTT. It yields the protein CASRTRGMNTEAFF.